Described below is a single T cell receptor beta chain sequence and its context. Its antigen is not known. Viral peptide pools were used in the ViraFEST assay to expand antigen-specific CD4+ T cells, and sequencing came afterward. After roughly 9 days in culture, the CD4+ T cells were isolated. Among the vaccine recipients, none had a prior SARS-CoV-2 infection, and nucleocapsid antibodies were negative. Cultivation was performed at two million PBMC per well with around 9.3 IU/ml IL-2 and 10 ug/ml peptides added. Cells had half their medium changed to IL-2 medium on days 3 and 7. Germline CDR1 LNHDA, CDR2 SQIVND (reference sequence). Trimming removed 3 bases from V and 1 base from J, with 13 bases in between. This CDR3 comprises 16 residues. This entry belongs to a study of vaccination effects on CD4 cells after COVID-19. General study findings and limits: Only a few convalescent patients and no early post-infection timepoints featured in the study. After vaccination of healthy people, only 1 of 255 vaccine-induced clones cross-reacted with common cold coronaviruses.

Generated by immunoSEQ multiplex PCR, the TCRdb table keeps only in-frame clones and is missing some. The sample includes 55,000 to 75,000 clones, approximately 76% seen only once; the top ten take around 2.8%. Material: CD4+ T cells from PBMCs cultured with HCoV-NL63 spike peptides, obtained before COVID-19 vaccination. The sequence came from a human donor who received a COVID-19 vaccine. The genes are TRBV19 and TRBJ2-1; no clear D. CDR3 loop: CASSILKGSSYNEQFF. The CDR3 region has the DNA TGTGCCAGTAGTATCTTGAAGGGAAGTTCCTACAATGAGCAGTTCTTC.